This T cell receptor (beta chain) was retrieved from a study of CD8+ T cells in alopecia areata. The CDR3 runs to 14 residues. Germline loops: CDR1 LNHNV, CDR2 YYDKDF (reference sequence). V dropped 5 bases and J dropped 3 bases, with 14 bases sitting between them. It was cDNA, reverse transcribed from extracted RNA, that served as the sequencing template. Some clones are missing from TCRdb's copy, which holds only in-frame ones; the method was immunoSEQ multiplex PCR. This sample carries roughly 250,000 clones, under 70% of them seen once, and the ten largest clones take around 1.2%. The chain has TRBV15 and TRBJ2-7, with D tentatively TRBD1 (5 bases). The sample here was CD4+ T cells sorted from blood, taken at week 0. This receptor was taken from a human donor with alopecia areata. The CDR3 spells CATSPGHGLYEQYF. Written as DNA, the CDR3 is TGTGCCACCAGCCCAGGGCATGGGCTCTACGAGCAGTACTTC.